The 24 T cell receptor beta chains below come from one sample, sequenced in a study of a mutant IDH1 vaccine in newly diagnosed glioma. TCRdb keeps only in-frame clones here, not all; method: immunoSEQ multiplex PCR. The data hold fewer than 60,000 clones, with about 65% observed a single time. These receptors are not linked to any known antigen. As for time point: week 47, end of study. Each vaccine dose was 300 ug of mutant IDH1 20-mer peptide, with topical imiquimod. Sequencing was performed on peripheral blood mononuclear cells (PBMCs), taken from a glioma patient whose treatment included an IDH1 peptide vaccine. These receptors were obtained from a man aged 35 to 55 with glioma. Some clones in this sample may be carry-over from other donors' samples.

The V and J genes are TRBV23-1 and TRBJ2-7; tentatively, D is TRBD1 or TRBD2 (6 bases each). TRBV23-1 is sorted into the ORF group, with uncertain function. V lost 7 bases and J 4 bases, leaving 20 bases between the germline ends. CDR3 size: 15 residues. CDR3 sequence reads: CASTRGGTPSYEQYF. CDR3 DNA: TGCGCCAGCACCCGAGGGGGGACCCCTTCTTACGAGCAGTACTTC.

CDR3 DNA: TGCGCCAGCAGCCAGACAGGGGGCCGGAGGGAGACCCAGTACTTC. Translation: CASSQTGGRRETQYF. The V and J genes are TRBV4-1 and TRBJ2-5; TRBD1 matches at 10 bases. V dropped 3 bases and J dropped 5; count of bases not matched to a gene: 6. The CDR3 covers 15 residues. Looked up from germline, CDR1 is MGHRA and CDR2 is YSYEKL.

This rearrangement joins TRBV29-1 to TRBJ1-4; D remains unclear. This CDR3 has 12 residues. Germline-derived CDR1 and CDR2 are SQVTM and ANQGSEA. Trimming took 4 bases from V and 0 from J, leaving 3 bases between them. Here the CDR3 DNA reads TGCAGCGTTGGGACAACTAATGAAAAACTGTTTTTT. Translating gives CSVGTTNEKLFF. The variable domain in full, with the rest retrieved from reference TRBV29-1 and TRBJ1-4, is SAVISQKPSRDICQRGTSLTIQCQVDSQVTMMFWYRQQPGQSLTLIATANQGSEATYESGFVIDKFPISRPNLTFSTLTVSNMSPEDSSIYLCSVGTTNEKLFFGSGTQLSVL.

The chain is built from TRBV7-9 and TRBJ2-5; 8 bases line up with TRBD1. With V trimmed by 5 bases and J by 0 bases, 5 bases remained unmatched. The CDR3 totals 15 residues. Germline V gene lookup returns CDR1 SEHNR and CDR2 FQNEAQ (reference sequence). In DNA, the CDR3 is TGTGCCAGCAGCGGGGACAGGACTAACCAAGAGACCCAGTACTTC. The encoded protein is CASSGDRTNQETQYF. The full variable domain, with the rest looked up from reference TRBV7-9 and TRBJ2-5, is DTGVSQNPRHKITKRGQNVTFRCDPISEHNRLYWYRQTLGQGPEFLTYFQNEAQLEKSRLLSDRFSAERPKGSFSTLEIQRTEQGDSAMYLCASSGDRTNQETQYFGPGTRLLVL.

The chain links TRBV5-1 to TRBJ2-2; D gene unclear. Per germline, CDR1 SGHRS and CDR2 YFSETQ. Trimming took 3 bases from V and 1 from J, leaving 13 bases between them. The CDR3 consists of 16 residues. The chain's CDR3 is CASSSWAVGNTGELFF. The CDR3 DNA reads TGCGCCAGCAGCTCATGGGCTGTCGGGAACACCGGGGAGCTGTTTTTT.

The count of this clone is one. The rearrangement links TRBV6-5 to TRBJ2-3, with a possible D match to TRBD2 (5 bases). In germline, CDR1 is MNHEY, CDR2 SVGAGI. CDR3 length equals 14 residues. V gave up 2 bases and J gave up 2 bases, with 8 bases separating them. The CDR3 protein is CASSYGRITDTQYF. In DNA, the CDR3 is TGTGCCAGCAGTTACGGGAGAATCACAGATACGCAGTATTTT.

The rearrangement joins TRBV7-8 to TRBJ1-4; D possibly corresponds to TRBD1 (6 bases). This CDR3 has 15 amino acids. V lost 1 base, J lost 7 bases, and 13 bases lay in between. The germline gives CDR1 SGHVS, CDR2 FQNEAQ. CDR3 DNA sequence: TGTGCCAGCAGCTTAGATGGCAGGGGATCTGAAAAACTGTTTTTT. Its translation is CASSLDGRGSEKLFF.

CDR3 sequence (DNA): TGTGCCAGTAGTATGACTGTGAATTCACCCCTCCACTTT. This gives the protein CASSMTVNSPLHF. The V call is TRBV19, the J call TRBJ1-6; D remains ambiguous. Trimming took 3 bases from V and 7 from J, leaving 7 bases between them. Germline V lookup: CDR1 LNHDA, CDR2 SQIVND (reference sequence). The CDR3 runs to 13 residues.

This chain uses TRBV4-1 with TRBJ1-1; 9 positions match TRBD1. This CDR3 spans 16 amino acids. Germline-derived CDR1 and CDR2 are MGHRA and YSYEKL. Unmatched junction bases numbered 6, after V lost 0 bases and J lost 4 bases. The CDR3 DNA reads TGCGCCAGCAGCCAAGATCTATGGACAGGGGCCACTGAAGCTTTCTTT. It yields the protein CASSQDLWTGATEAFF.

CDR3: CASNSQGWGQPQHF. The CDR3 nucleotides are TGTGCCAGTAACTCACAGGGTTGGGGTCAGCCCCAGCATTTT. The chain has TRBV19 and TRBJ1-5; possibly TRBD1 for D (6 bases). Trimming took 7 bases from V and 6 from J, leaving 16 bases between them. Per the germline V gene, CDR1 is LNHDA and CDR2 is SQIVND (reference sequence). This CDR3 has 14 amino acids.

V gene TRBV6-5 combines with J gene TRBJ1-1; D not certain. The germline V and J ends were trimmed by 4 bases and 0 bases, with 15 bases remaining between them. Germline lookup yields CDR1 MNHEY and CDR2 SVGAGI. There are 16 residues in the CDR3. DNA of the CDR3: TGTGCCAGCAGTTCCCCCCGCGAGGGTATGAACACTGAAGCTTTCTTT. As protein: CASSSPREGMNTEAFF.

The CDR3, as DNA: TGTGCCAGCAGTTTTGGCCTAGGGGGGGGGACTGAAGCTTTCTTT. Amino acid sequence: CASSFGLGGGTEAFF. The rearrangement links TRBV28 to TRBJ1-1, with D possibly TRBD1 on 6 matching bases. The V gene's germline CDR1 is MDHEN and CDR2 SYDVKM. V lost 3 bases and J 5 bases, leaving 16 bases between the germline ends. The CDR3 is 15 amino acids.

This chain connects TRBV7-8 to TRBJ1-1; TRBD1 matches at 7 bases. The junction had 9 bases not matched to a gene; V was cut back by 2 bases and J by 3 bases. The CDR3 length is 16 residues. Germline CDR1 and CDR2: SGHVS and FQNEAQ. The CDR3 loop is CASSLRGRGRDTEAFF. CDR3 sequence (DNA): TGTGCCAGCAGCTTAAGAGGCAGGGGGAGGGACACTGAAGCTTTCTTT.

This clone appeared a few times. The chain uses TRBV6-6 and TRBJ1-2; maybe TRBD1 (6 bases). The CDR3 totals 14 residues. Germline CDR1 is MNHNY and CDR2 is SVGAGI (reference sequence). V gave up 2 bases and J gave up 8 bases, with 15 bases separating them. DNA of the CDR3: TGTGCCAGCAGTTACCCCGGGGGGCCCTACGGCTACACCTTC. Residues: CASSYPGGPYGYTF.

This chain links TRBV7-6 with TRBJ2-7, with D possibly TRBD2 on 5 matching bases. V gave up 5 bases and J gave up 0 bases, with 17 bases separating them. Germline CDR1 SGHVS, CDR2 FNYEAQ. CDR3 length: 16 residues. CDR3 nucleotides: TGTGCCAGCAGCCGTACCGCTGGAGGCAGCTCCTACGAGCAGTACTTC. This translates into CASSRTAGGSSYEQYF.

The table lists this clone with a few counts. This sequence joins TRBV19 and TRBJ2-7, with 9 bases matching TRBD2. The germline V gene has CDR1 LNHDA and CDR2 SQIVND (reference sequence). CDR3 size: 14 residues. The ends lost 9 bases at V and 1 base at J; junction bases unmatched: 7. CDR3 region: CASRVAGGSYEQYF. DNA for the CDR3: TGTGCCAGCAGGGTCGCGGGGGGGTCCTACGAGCAGTACTTC.

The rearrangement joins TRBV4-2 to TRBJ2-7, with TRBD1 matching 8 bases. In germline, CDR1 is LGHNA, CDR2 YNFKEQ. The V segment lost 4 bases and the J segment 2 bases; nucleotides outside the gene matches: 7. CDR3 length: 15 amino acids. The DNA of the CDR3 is TGTGCCAGCAGCCCCGGACAGGGAATTACCTACGAGCAGTACTTC. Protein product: CASSPGQGITYEQYF.

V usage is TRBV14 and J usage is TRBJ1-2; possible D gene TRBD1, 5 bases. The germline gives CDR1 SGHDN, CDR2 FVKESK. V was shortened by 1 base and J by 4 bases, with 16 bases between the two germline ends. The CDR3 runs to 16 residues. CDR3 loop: CASSQGQGEFGYGYTF. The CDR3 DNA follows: TGTGCCAGCAGCCAAGGGCAGGGCGAATTTGGCTATGGCTACACCTTC.

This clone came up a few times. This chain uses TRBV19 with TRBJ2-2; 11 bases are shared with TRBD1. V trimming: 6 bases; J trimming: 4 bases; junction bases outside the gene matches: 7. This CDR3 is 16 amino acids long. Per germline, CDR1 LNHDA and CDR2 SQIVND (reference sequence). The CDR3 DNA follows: TGTGCCAGTAGAGCACCCGGGACAGGGGGCACCGGGGAGCTGTTTTTT. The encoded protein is CASRAPGTGGTGELFF.

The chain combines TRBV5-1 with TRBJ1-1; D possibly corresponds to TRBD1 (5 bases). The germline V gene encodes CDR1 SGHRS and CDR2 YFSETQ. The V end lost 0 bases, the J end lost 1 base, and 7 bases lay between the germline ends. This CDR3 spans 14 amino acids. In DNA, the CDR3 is TGCGCCAGCAGCTTGGGGGGGAGGAACACTGAAGCTTTCTTT. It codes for CASSLGGRNTEAFF. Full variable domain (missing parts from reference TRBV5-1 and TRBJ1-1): KAGVTQTPRYLIKTRGQQVTLSCSPISGHRSVSWYQQTPGQGLQFLFEYFSETQRNKGNFPGRFSGRQFSNSRSEMNVSTLELGDSALYLCASSLGGRNTEAFFGQGTRLTVV.

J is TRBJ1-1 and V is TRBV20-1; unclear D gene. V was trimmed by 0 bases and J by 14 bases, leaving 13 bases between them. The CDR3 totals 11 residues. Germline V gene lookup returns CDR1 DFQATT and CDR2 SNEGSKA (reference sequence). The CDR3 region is CSARDTLRRFF. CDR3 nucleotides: TGCAGTGCTAGAGATACCCTTCGCCGCTTCTTT.

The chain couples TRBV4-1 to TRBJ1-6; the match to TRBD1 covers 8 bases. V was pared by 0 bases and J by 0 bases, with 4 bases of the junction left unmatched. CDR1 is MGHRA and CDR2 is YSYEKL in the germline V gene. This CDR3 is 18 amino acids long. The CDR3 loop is CASSQDGGQVSYNSPLHF. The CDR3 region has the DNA TGCGCCAGCAGCCAAGATGGGGGACAGGTCTCCTATAATTCACCCCTCCACTTT.

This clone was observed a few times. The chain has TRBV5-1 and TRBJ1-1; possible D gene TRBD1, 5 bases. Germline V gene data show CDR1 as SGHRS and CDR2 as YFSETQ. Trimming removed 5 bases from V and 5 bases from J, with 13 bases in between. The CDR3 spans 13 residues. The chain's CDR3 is CASRGGEGTEAFF. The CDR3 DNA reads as TGCGCCAGCAGGGGAGGGGAAGGTACTGAAGCTTTCTTT.

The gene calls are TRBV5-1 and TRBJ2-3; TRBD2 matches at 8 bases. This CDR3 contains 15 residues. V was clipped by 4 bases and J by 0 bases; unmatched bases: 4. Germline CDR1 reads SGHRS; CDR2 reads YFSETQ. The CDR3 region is CASSRSGDSTDTQYF. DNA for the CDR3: TGCGCCAGCAGCCGTAGCGGGGATAGCACAGATACGCAGTATTTT.